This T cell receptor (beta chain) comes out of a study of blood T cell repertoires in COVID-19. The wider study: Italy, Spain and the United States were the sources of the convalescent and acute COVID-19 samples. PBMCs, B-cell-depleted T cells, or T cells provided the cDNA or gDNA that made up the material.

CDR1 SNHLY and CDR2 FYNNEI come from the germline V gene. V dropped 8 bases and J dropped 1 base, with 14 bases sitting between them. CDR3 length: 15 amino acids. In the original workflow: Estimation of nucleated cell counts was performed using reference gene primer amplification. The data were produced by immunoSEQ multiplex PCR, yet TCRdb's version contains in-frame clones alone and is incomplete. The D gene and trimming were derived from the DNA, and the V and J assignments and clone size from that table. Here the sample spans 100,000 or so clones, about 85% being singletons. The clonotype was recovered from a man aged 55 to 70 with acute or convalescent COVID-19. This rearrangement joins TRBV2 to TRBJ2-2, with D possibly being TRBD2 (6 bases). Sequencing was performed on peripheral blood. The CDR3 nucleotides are TGTGCCAGCCAGTCCGGGACTTTGAACACCGGGGAGCTGTTTTTT. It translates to CASQSGTLNTGELFF.